This T cell receptor beta chain was profiled in a study of T-cell reconstitution after alpha-beta-depleted transplantation in children. As to this clonotype: Its target is unknown.

Overall study findings and caveats: At around two months after transplant, the alpha-beta T cells were reportedly derived from several hundred expanded clones that came from non-depleted graft cells. Most T-cell counts and diversity one year after the transplant came from T cells that were newly produced. For some patients, TCRbeta diversity was high at day 60 because of recipient T cells and thymic progenitors that survived.

This CDR3 is built from 13 residues. The V gene's germline CDR1 is SGHTS and CDR2 YDEGEE. V was shortened by 1 base and J by 7 bases, with 8 bases between the two germline ends. Construction of the TCRbeta library involved unique molecular identifiers. TCRdb reanalysed the PCR reads using MiXCR and keeps one entry per CDR3 protein. The table includes over 400,000 distinct CDR3 sequences, over 40% detected once. The genes are TRBV5-8 and TRBJ1-4; possibly TRBD1 for D (5 bases). Sequences were derived from PBMCs, sampled before TCRalphabeta/CD19-depleted stem cell transplant. The clonotype comes from a girl aged 2-10 years with aplastic anemia, due to receive a stem cell transplant. CDR3 nucleotides: TGTGCCAGCAGCTTGTGGGGCGGTGAAAAACTGTTTTTT. Its protein product is CASSLWGGEKLFF.